The 20 T cell receptor beta chains below all came from one sample that was sequenced in a study of T-cell reconstitution after alpha-beta-depleted transplantation in children. Unique molecular identifiers were built into the TCRbeta library. TCRdb re-called the PCR reads with MiXCR, one entry per CDR3 protein. The data contain around 700,000 distinct CDR3 sequences, less than 15% of them singletons. Sequenced here: PBMCs, sampled before TCRalphabeta/CD19-depleted stem cell transplant. These receptors all come from a girl aged 2 to 10 with congenital amegakaryocytic thrombocytopenia, due to receive a stem cell transplant.

V and J are TRBV28 and TRBJ1-1; 10 bases are shared with TRBD1. Per germline, CDR1 MDHEN and CDR2 SYDVKM. Germline trimming cut 5 bases from V and 10 bases from J; bases unmatched to any gene: 10. The CDR3 is 14 amino acids. In DNA, the CDR3 is TGTGCCAGCAGTCGCTCCGGGACAGGGGAAGGAGCTTTCTTT. Its translation is CASSRSGTGEGAFF. Looking up the rest from reference TRBV28 and TRBJ1-1 gives the full variable domain: DVKVTQSSRYLVKRTGEKVFLECVQDMDHENMFWYRQDPGLGLRLIYFSYDVKMKEKGDIPEGYSVSREKKERFSLILESASTNQTSMYLCASSRSGTGEGAFFGQGTRLTVV.

This clonotype was detected only a few times. The V and J genes are TRBV5-1 and TRBJ2-7; 10 bases fit TRBD1. The CDR3 has 14 amino acids. The V gene end was trimmed by 4 bases and the J gene end by 6 bases; junction bases not matched to a gene: 7. The germline gives CDR1 SGHRS, CDR2 YFSETQ. CDR3 nucleotide sequence: TGCGCCAGCAGCCCCGGGACAGGGGTCATCGAGCAGTACTTC. Amino acids: CASSPGTGVIEQYF.

Many counts were recorded for this clonotype. The gene calls are TRBV5-1 and TRBJ2-7; 8 bases are shared with TRBD1. With V trimmed by 4 bases and J by 6 bases, 3 bases remained unmatched. The germline V gene has CDR1 SGHRS and CDR2 YFSETQ. This CDR3 is 12 amino acids long. The CDR3 here is CASSHDRGEQYF. The CDR3 nucleotides are TGCGCCAGCAGCCACGACAGGGGCGAGCAGTACTTC.

This chain joins TRBV5-6 and TRBJ1-2, with 10 bases that match TRBD1. With 2 bases clipped from V and 0 bases from J, the junction kept 7 bases outside the gene matches. This CDR3 is built from 17 residues. The V gene's germline CDR1 is SGHDT and CDR2 YYEEEE. CDR3: CASSFGPGTGANYGYTF. Here the CDR3 DNA reads TGTGCCAGCAGCTTTGGACCTGGGACAGGGGCTAACTATGGCTACACCTTC.

This clonotype was detected ten times or more. The chain recombines TRBV29-1 with TRBJ1-6; D remains unclear. Trimming left V 6 bases short and J 5 bases short, with 14 bases between. Germline V gives CDR1 SQVTM, CDR2 ANQGSEA. The CDR3 is 14 residues long. This chain's CDR3 is CSVRDTPDNSPLHF. Written as DNA, the CDR3 is TGCAGCGTCCGGGATACACCCGATAATTCACCCCTCCACTTT.

This clonotype was picked up a small number of times. The rearrangement joins TRBV5-1 to TRBJ2-2, with 7 bases aligning to TRBD2. The CDR3 totals 14 residues. J gave up 17 bases and V 1 base, and 14 bases lay outside the gene matches. Looked up from germline, CDR1 is SGHRS and CDR2 is YFSETQ. The CDR3 bases are TGCGCCAGCAGCTTGACCCGGTCGGGGGGAAGCCGATTTTTT. It yields the protein CASSLTRSGGSRFF.

This clonotype was seen at least ten times. The V call is TRBV5-1, the J call TRBJ1-5; D perhaps matches TRBD1 (5 bases). This CDR3 is 16 amino acids long. CDR1 and CDR2 (germline): SGHRS, YFSETQ. The germline V and J ends were trimmed by 0 bases and 0 bases, with 10 bases remaining between them. The CDR3 loop is CASSLDGGDSNQPQHF. The DNA for the CDR3 is TGCGCCAGCAGCTTGGACGGGGGGGATAGCAATCAGCCCCAGCATTTT. The full variable domain, completed using reference TRBV5-1 and TRBJ1-5, is KAGVTQTPRYLIKTRGQQVTLSCSPISGHRSVSWYQQTPGQGLQFLFEYFSETQRNKGNFPGRFSGRQFSNSRSEMNVSTLELGDSALYLCASSLDGGDSNQPQHFGDGTRLSIL.

This clonotype was detected many times. The genes are TRBV29-1 and TRBJ2-4; tentatively, D is TRBD2 (5 bases). The germline V gene has CDR1 SQVTM and CDR2 ANQGSEA. Trimming removed 5 bases at V and 7 bases at J, with 12 bases between. The CDR3 runs to 12 residues. The CDR3 nucleotides are TGCAGCGTTTCCGGGGATTGGAACATTCAGTACTTC. This encodes CSVSGDWNIQYF.

This clonotype came up many times. J is TRBJ2-3 and V is TRBV27; tentatively, D is TRBD1 or TRBD2 (5 bases each). This CDR3 has 17 amino acids. Germline assignment: CDR1 MNHEY and CDR2 SMNVEV (reference sequence). Trimming took off 0 bases at V and 3 bases at J, with 16 bases between the two ends. The CDR3 loop reads CASSLSRGSVYTDTQYF. The CDR3 nucleotides are TGTGCCAGCAGTTTATCGAGGGGTTCCGTTTATACAGATACGCAGTATTTT.

This chain links TRBV20-1 with TRBJ2-5, with D maybe TRBD1 (6 bases). V lost 3 bases to trimming and J lost 9 bases, with 14 bases between them. CDR3 length: 12 amino acids. The germline gives CDR1 DFQATT, CDR2 SNEGSKA (reference sequence). For the CDR3, the DNA is TGCAGTGCTAGTGAGGGGGACCTGGCCCAGTACTTC. It is translated as CSASEGDLAQYF.

The genes are TRBV9 and TRBJ2-1, with TRBD2 matching over 9 bases. The CDR3 spans 15 residues. V dropped 0 bases and J dropped 7; count of bases not matched to a gene: 5. Germline lookup yields CDR1 SGDLS and CDR2 YYNGEE. The CDR3 DNA sequence: TGTGCCAGCAGCGTAGGAGCGGGAGGCTGGAATGAGCAGTTCTTC. This codes for CASSVGAGGWNEQFF.

This clonotype has ten or more counts. As DNA, the CDR3 is TGTGCCAGCAGCAAATTCAGGACTAGTGAGAACACAGATACGCAGTATTTT. This encodes CASSKFRTSENTDTQYF. The chain joins TRBV21-1 to TRBJ2-3; the table's D call, TRBD2, was not checked against the DNA. TRBV21-1 is flagged as a pseudogene. This CDR3 region has 17 residues.

The chain recombines TRBV20-1 with TRBJ1-3, with D tentatively TRBD1 (5 bases). CDR3 length: 14 residues. The V end lost 7 bases, the J end lost 0 bases, and 13 bases lay between the germline ends. CDR1 and CDR2 from the germline V gene are DFQATT and SNEGSKA (reference sequence). In DNA, the CDR3 is TGCAGTGTTCCCGAGGGGAGCTCTGGAAACACCATATATTTT. Its translation is CSVPEGSSGNTIYF.

This clonotype was seen only once. This rearrangement joins TRBV24-1 to TRBJ2-1; D gene ambiguous. V was pared by 4 bases and J by 6 bases, with 12 bases between. This CDR3 has 14 residues. Germline CDR1 KGHDR, CDR2 SFDVKD. The CDR3 sequence: CATSDPARSNEQFF. CDR3 sequence (DNA): TGTGCCACCAGTGACCCGGCGAGAAGCAATGAGCAGTTCTTC.

This clonotype was recorded at least ten times. The chain recombines TRBV28 with TRBJ1-1, with 7 bases aligning to TRBD1. Trimming cost V 5 bases and J 4 bases; bases outside gene matches: 10. This CDR3 is 15 amino acids long. Germline CDR1 is MDHEN and CDR2 is SYDVKM. The CDR3 DNA follows: TGTGCCAGCAGTCGGCAGGGGGGTATGAGCACTGAAGCTTTCTTT. It codes for CASSRQGGMSTEAFF.

This clonotype appeared many times. This chain uses TRBV24-1 with TRBJ2-7, with D possibly TRBD1 on 5 matching bases. Germline V gene data show CDR1 as KGHDR and CDR2 as SFDVKD. This CDR3 contains 14 residues. V was shortened by 3 bases and J by 4 bases, with 12 bases between the two germline ends. CDR3 sequence: CATSDGGRAYEQYF. In DNA form, the CDR3 reads TGTGCCACCAGTGATGGCGGCAGGGCATACGAGCAGTACTTC.

This clonotype has a count of ten or more. This chain joins TRBV5-1 and TRBJ2-1; 12 positions match TRBD2. V lost 0 bases to trimming and J lost 6 bases; unmatched junction nucleotides: 10. Germline-derived CDR1 and CDR2 are SGHRS and YFSETQ. The CDR3 extends over 18 amino acids. CDR3 nucleotides: TGCGCCAGCAGCTTGGTTTGGGCTAGCGGGAGGGCCCTCAATGAGCAGTTCTTC. Translation: CASSLVWASGRALNEQFF.

V usage is TRBV6-1 and J usage is TRBJ2-7; 9 bases are a match to TRBD1. Trimming removed 6 bases from V and 3 bases from J; junction bases left unmatched: 9. Germline CDR1 is MNHNS and CDR2 is SASEGT. The CDR3 length is 15 residues. Written as DNA, the CDR3 is TGTGCCAGCAGCCGAGACAGGGGGAGAATCTACGAGCAGTACTTC. Amino acids: CASSRDRGRIYEQYF.

The rearrangement uses TRBV5-1 and TRBJ2-1; no reliable D call. Germline V lookup: CDR1 SGHRS, CDR2 YFSETQ. The V end lost 2 bases, the J end lost 3 bases, and 15 bases lay between the germline ends. The CDR3 length is 16 residues. In DNA, the CDR3 is TGCGCCAGCAGCTTTGTAGGGATTAGTATCTACAATGAGCAGTTCTTC. It specifies CASSFVGISIYNEQFF.

The chain joins TRBV21-1 to TRBJ2-7; the table's D call, TRBD1, was not checked against the DNA. TRBV21-1 is classified as a pseudogene. This CDR3 contains 15 residues. The DNA for the CDR3 is TGTGCCAGCAGCAAGGGTGGGACAGGGGAGAACGAGCAGTACTTC. It translates to CASSKGGTGENEQYF.